The source of this TCR beta chain is a study of blood T cells in healthy people across ages. Whole-study results and caveats: PBMCs were not sorted, which prevented a conclusive comparison of naive versus antigen-experienced cells. Older age went with lower TCR beta diversity per million T cells, in a roughly linear way.

The CDR3 loop spans 13 amino acids. Trimming cost V 4 bases and J 2 bases, with 12 bases left between them. Germline values: CDR1 SQVTM, CDR2 ANQGSEA. This clonotype has more than one count but fewer than ten. Antigen unknown. Through a sample-barcoded 5' primer and a J-beta primer mix, a second PCR was run for roughly 7 to 12 cycles. Each cDNA was tagged by a template-switch adaptor containing 12 random nucleotides. TCRdb ran MiXCR on the 5' RACE reads and lists one entry per CDR3 protein. The table includes over a million distinct CDR3 sequences, 42% detected once. The donors, aged roughly 6 to 90, were healthy Caucasians from Russia.

Sequencing was done on a sample of blood. The V gene is TRBV29-1, the J gene TRBJ2-7; D possibly corresponds to TRBD2 (6 bases). This receptor was obtained from a woman between 18 and 29 years old in good health. Here the CDR3 reads CSVVRGSTYEQYF. DNA for the CDR3: TGCAGCGTTGTTCGGGGGTCCACCTACGAGCAGTACTTC.